Below are 26 T cell receptor beta chains sequenced from a single sample in a study of T cells after yellow fever vaccination. TCRdb re-called the 5' RACE reads with MiXCR, one entry per CDR3 protein. The sample has a few hundred thousand distinct CDR3 sequences; approximately 4% are singletons. Sample: PBMCs, taken 5 days after the yellow fever booster vaccination. The receptors shown here come from a man aged 18 to 30 who received the YFV17D yellow fever vaccine.

This clonotype was seen at least ten times. The CDR3 DNA follows: TGCGCCAGCAGCTTGAATTACACCATATATTTT. Residues: CASSLNYTIYF. The J gene is TRBJ1-3, the V gene TRBV5-1; D is uncertain. The germline gives CDR1 SGHRS, CDR2 YFSETQ. The CDR3 contains 11 residues. Trimming stripped 1 base from V and 8 bases from J, with 4 bases between.

This clonotype has just a few counts. J is TRBJ2-7 and V is TRBV20-1, with D hard to call. The germline V gene has CDR1 DFQATT and CDR2 SNEGSKA (reference sequence). The V gene lost 2 bases and the J gene lost 4 bases, with 9 bases spanning the gap. The CDR3 consists of 12 residues. DNA for the CDR3: TGCAGTGCTAGAAGTTTAGGTTACGAGCAGTACTTC. The encoded protein is CSARSLGYEQYF.

This chain links TRBV4-2 with TRBJ2-5; TRBD1 matches at 10 bases. CDR1 and CDR2 (germline): LGHNA, YNFKEQ. The CDR3 extends over 17 amino acids. Unmatched junction bases numbered 11, after V lost 0 bases and J lost 7 bases. The CDR3 sequence: CASSQDGTGTGVSTQYF. The DNA for the CDR3 is TGTGCCAGCAGCCAAGACGGCACCGGGACAGGGGTTTCGACCCAGTACTTC.

This clonotype was detected ten times or more. This sequence joins TRBV29-1 and TRBJ1-2; D unclear. The CDR3 extends over 11 amino acids. Per the germline V gene, CDR1 is SQVTM and CDR2 is ANQGSEA. V was cut by 1 base and J by 12 bases, with 12 bases left in between. CDR3 amino acids: CSVEVAGSDTF. The CDR3 DNA follows: TGCAGCGTTGAAGTTGCGGGGTCCGACACCTTC.

This clonotype turned up a few times. This chain joins TRBV29-1 and TRBJ2-2; D not resolved. Germline V gene lookup returns CDR1 SQVTM and CDR2 ANQGSEA. The CDR3 extends over 13 amino acids. V lost 2 bases and J lost 2, with 6 bases in between. The CDR3 DNA follows: TGCAGCGTTGAACACAGCAACACCGGGGAGCTGTTTTTT. Encoded protein: CSVEHSNTGELFF.

In DNA form, the CDR3 reads TGTGCCAGCAGCTTAGGGGCCGCAGGGACGGGTTCACCCCTCCACTTT. This sequence encodes CASSLGAAGTGSPLHF. V usage is TRBV7-2 and J usage is TRBJ1-6, with D possibly being TRBD1 (5 bases). Germline assignment: CDR1 SGHTA and CDR2 FQGNSA. The CDR3 has 16 residues. Trimming left V 1 base short and J 9 bases short, with 16 bases between.

CDR3 sequence (DNA): TGTGCCAGCAGTAGTCTAGCGGGCGCTGTGGATACGCAGTATTTT. Residues: CASSSLAGAVDTQYF. The chain couples TRBV2 to TRBJ2-3; 8 bases match TRBD2. The CDR3 covers 15 residues. CDR1 SNHLY and CDR2 FYNNEI come from the germline V gene. Losses at the gene ends were 5 bases for V and 6 bases for J; bases not matched to a gene: 10. Based on the CDR3 plus reference TRBV2 and TRBJ2-3, the full variable domain is EPEVTQTPSHQVTQMGQEVILRCVPISNHLYFYWYRQILGQKVEFLVSFYNNEISEKSEIFDDQFSVERPDGSNFTLKIRSTKLEDSAMYFCASSSLAGAVDTQYFGPGTRLTVL.

The rearrangement uses TRBV3-1 and TRBJ2-3; D may be TRBD1 (5 bases). The germline V gene encodes CDR1 LGHDT and CDR2 YNNKEL (reference sequence). The ends were cut back, 1 base at V and 6 bases at J, with 11 bases in the middle. The CDR3 covers 14 residues. CDR3: CASSQGAAGDTQYF. As DNA, the CDR3 is TGTGCCAGCAGCCAAGGAGCAGCAGGGGATACGCAGTATTTT.

This clonotype was detected a few times. J is TRBJ1-5 and V is TRBV2, with a possible D match to TRBD1 (6 bases). Trimming pared 6 bases from V and 7 bases from J, leaving 16 bases between. The CDR3 loop spans 14 amino acids. CDR1 SNHLY and CDR2 FYNNEI come from the germline V gene. Written as DNA, the CDR3 is TGTGCCAGCAGCGGAACAGGGTTACAGCAGCCCCAGCATTTT. Protein product: CASSGTGLQQPQHF.

The V and J genes are TRBV6-2 or TRBV6-3 and TRBJ2-6, with D possibly matching TRBD1 (5 bases). The CDR3 covers 14 residues. Germline V lookup: CDR1 MNHEY, CDR2 SVGEGT. The germline V and J ends were trimmed by 2 bases and 3 bases, with 5 bases remaining between them. CDR3 nucleotides: TGTGCCAGCAGTTACCAGGGTGGGGCCAACGTCCTGACTTTC. Translating it yields CASSYQGGANVLTF.

This clonotype was observed many times. The chain joins TRBV4-1 to TRBJ1-1; 8 nucleotides line up with TRBD1. Germline values: CDR1 MGHRA, CDR2 YSYEKL. J was trimmed by 6 bases and V by 4 bases; bases with no gene match: 10. The CDR3 is 15 residues long. The CDR3 is CASSRDRGGMAEAFF. CDR3 bases: TGCGCCAGCAGCCGAGACAGGGGAGGAATGGCTGAAGCTTTCTTT.

This clonotype showed up just a few times. V gene TRBV5-8 combines with J gene TRBJ1-4; D gene ambiguous. The germline CDR1 and CDR2 sequences are SGHTS and YDEGEE. Trimming took off 7 bases at V and 5 bases at J, with 9 bases between the two ends. CDR3 size: 12 residues. CDR3 sequence: CASLGMNEKLFF. Here the CDR3 DNA reads TGTGCCAGCTTGGGGATGAATGAAAAACTGTTTTTT.

This clonotype was counted a few times. The chain joins TRBV11-2 to TRBJ1-4; perhaps TRBD1 as D (5 bases). V lost 3 bases, J lost 5 bases, and 16 bases lay in between. This CDR3 is 16 amino acids long. Germline CDR1 and CDR2: SGHAT and FQNNGV. This CDR3 reads CASSFTREGKNEKLFF. CDR3 in DNA: TGTGCCAGCAGCTTTACCCGGGAGGGGAAGAATGAAAAACTGTTTTTT.

This clonotype appeared a few times. The chain links TRBV7-9 to TRBJ2-5, with a possible D match to TRBD1 (6 bases). The CDR3 totals 15 residues. The V gene's germline CDR1 is SEHNR and CDR2 FQNEAQ (reference sequence). Trimming took 1 base from V and 5 from J, leaving 14 bases between them. CDR3 sequence reads: CASSLVGARRETQYF. CDR3 DNA: TGTGCCAGCAGCTTAGTGGGGGCAAGAAGGGAGACCCAGTACTTC.

This clonotype has at least ten counts. The rearrangement joins TRBV5-1 to TRBJ2-3; D is unclear. From germline, CDR1 is SGHRS and CDR2 YFSETQ. The length of the CDR3 is 15 residues. Trimming stripped 0 bases from V and 0 bases from J, with 8 bases between. The chain's CDR3 is CASSLDPSSTDTQYF. CDR3 nucleotides: TGCGCCAGCAGCTTGGATCCATCTAGCACAGATACGCAGTATTTT.

The rearrangement joins TRBV11-2 to TRBJ2-1; 12 bases match TRBD2. From germline, CDR1 is SGHAT and CDR2 FQNNGV. After removal of 3 bases from V and 9 bases from J, the junction contained 3 bases not matched to a gene. This CDR3 has 14 residues. The CDR3 DNA reads as TGTGCCAGCAGCTTTATACTAGCGGGGGGTGAGCAGTTCTTC. Translated, it gives CASSFILAGGEQFF.

This clonotype showed up many times. The rearrangement uses TRBV4-3 and TRBJ2-5; 7 nucleotides match TRBD2. The ends lost 4 bases at V and 5 bases at J; junction bases unmatched: 10. The CDR3 is 15 amino acids. CDR1 is LGHNA, CDR2 YSLEER, per germline. The CDR3 protein is CASSRSAGTMETQYF. CDR3 DNA: TGCGCCAGCAGCCGGTCAGCGGGGACCATGGAGACCCAGTACTTC.

This clonotype was counted ten times or more. This chain connects TRBV4-2 to TRBJ1-1; D may be TRBD1 (6 bases). The CDR3 is 19 residues long. V shed 3 bases and J shed 0 bases, with 23 bases lying between them. CDR1 is LGHNA, CDR2 YNFKEQ, per germline. CDR3 nucleotides: TGTGCCAGCAGCCATCGCCCCCCCGCCCCGGGACAAATGAACACTGAAGCTTTCTTT. Protein sequence: CASSHRPPAPGQMNTEAFF.

The chain carries TRBV12-5 and TRBJ1-1; weak D call: TRBD1 (6 bases). The CDR3 loop spans 12 amino acids. Trimming shortened V by 6 bases and J by 7 bases, and 12 bases separated the two germline ends. Germline-derived CDR1 and CDR2 are LGHNT and FRNRAP. As DNA, the CDR3 is TGTGCTAGTGGCCGGGGGGCCAATGAAGCTTTCTTT. Residues: CASGRGANEAFF.

This clonotype was seen ten or more times. This sequence joins TRBV28 and TRBJ1-2, with 7 bases identical to TRBD1. Germline CDR1 and CDR2: MDHEN and SYDVKM. The CDR3 has 13 amino acids. V lost 7 bases and J lost 8; bases outside the gene matches: 10. DNA for the CDR3: TGTGCCAGCACCCGACAGGGAAGAGGGGGCTACACCTTC. It codes for CASTRQGRGGYTF.

The chain joins TRBV15 to TRBJ1-6; D unclear. V lost 3 bases and J 7 bases, leaving 10 bases between the germline ends. Germline V gene data show CDR1 as LNHNV and CDR2 as YYDKDF (reference sequence). The CDR3 consists of 14 residues. In DNA form, the CDR3 reads TGTGCCACCAGCAGGGGGTCTCAGAATTCACCCCTCCACTTT. Residues: CATSRGSQNSPLHF.

A few counts support this clonotype. The chain carries TRBV15 and TRBJ1-6; 7 bases are shared with TRBD1. CDR3 length equals 15 residues. V shed 0 bases, J shed 10 bases, and the junction held 6 bases outside the gene matches. Germline V gives CDR1 LNHNV, CDR2 YYDKDF (reference sequence). The CDR3, as DNA: TGTGCCACCAGCAGAGATAGACAGGGCAGATCACCCCTCCACTTT. It is translated as CATSRDRQGRSPLHF.

This clonotype was observed many times. The rearrangement joins TRBV7-2 to TRBJ2-5; TRBD2 might be the D (5 bases). This CDR3 is built from 14 residues. The germline gives CDR1 SGHTA, CDR2 FQGNSA. Between the trimmed V and J ends, which lost 5 bases and 3 bases, there was a span of 13 bases. CDR3 sequence (DNA): TGTGCCAGCAGCCGCCCCGGGGTTAAAGAGACCCAGTACTTC. This sequence encodes CASSRPGVKETQYF.

This clonotype was seen repeatedly, ten times or more. The rearrangement uses TRBV7-2 and TRBJ2-4, with D hard to call. The germline V and J ends were trimmed by 4 bases and 0 bases, with 7 bases remaining between them. The CDR3 is made up of 14 amino acids. CDR1 is SGHTA and CDR2 is FQGNSA in the germline V gene. CDR3 sequence: CASSSRVAKNIQYF. The CDR3 DNA reads TGTGCCAGCAGCTCACGTGTAGCCAAAAACATTCAGTACTTC. The variable domain in full, completed from reference TRBV7-2 and TRBJ2-4, reads GAGVSQSPSNKVTEKGKDVELRCDPISGHTALYWYRQSLGQGLEFLIYFQGNSAPDKSGLPSDRFSAERTGGSVSTLTIQRTQQEDSAVYLCASSSRVAKNIQYFGAGTRLSVL.

This clonotype was counted a few times. V and J are TRBV5-1 and TRBJ1-1; TRBD1 might be the D (6 bases). CDR1 and CDR2 from the germline V gene are SGHRS and YFSETQ. The V end lost 0 bases, the J end lost 3 bases, and 9 bases lay between the germline ends. The CDR3 is 14 amino acids. The CDR3 region is CASSLDQGYTEAFF. The CDR3 bases are TGCGCCAGCAGCTTGGACCAGGGGTACACTGAAGCTTTCTTT.

This clonotype occurred a few times. J is TRBJ2-6 and V is TRBV19, with TRBD1 identical over 7 bases. The CDR3 totals 17 residues. Unmatched junction bases numbered 9, after V lost 7 bases and J lost 0 bases. Germline CDR1 LNHDA, CDR2 SQIVND (reference sequence). The CDR3 DNA reads TGTGCCAGTAAGGTTGGACAGGCATCCTCTGGGGCCAACGTCCTGACTTTC. Amino acids: CASKVGQASSGANVLTF.